The 19 T cell receptor beta chains below were found in one sample sequenced in a study of blood T cell repertoires in COVID-19. The protocol was immunoSEQ multiplex PCR, while the TCRdb copy is restricted to in-frame clones and leaves out a portion. Of 380,000 or so clones listed, roughly 86% are singletons. The sample taken for sequencing was peripheral blood. These receptors were obtained from a human donor with acute or convalescent COVID-19. The donor label of this sample is uncertain.

With regard to this clone: Additional DNA sequences in this sample encode the identical CDR3. The genes are TRBV18 and TRBJ1-2; tentative D call: TRBD1 (5 bases). The CDR3 runs 15 residues. Trimming left V 2 bases short and J 0 bases short, with 10 bases between. Per the germline V gene, CDR1 is KGHSH and CDR2 is LQKENI. CDR3 nucleotides: TGTGCCAGCTCACCAGGGGGGAGAGCTAACTATGGCTACACCTTC. It is translated as CASSPGGRANYGYTF.

This chain uses TRBV19 with TRBJ1-2, with a weak D call TRBD1 (6 bases). The CDR3 runs 15 residues. CDR1 is LNHDA and CDR2 is SQIVND in the germline V gene (reference sequence). V lost 5 bases and J 8 bases, leaving 21 bases between the germline ends. The CDR3: CASSPTPAGAGGYTF. CDR3 bases: TGTGCCAGTAGTCCCACCCCAGCAGGGGCCGGCGGCTACACCTTC.

This chain connects TRBV27 to TRBJ2-7, with D perhaps matching TRBD1 (6 bases). The CDR3 contains 15 residues. V lost 2 bases and J lost 3, with 14 bases in between. Germline V gene lookup returns CDR1 MNHEY and CDR2 SMNVEV (reference sequence). DNA of the CDR3: TGTGCCAGCAGTTTACAGCCAGGGGAAATCTACGAGCAGTACTTC. Its translation: CASSLQPGEIYEQYF.

This chain uses TRBV18 with TRBJ2-6; TRBD1 matches at 9 bases. CDR3 size: 18 residues. V gave up 0 bases and J gave up 0 bases; unmatched junction bases: 3. Germline loops: CDR1 KGHSH, CDR2 LQKENI. The CDR3 sequence is CASSPPGTGYSGANVLTF. CDR3 DNA: TGTGCCAGCTCACCACCCGGGACAGGGTACTCTGGGGCCAACGTCCTGACTTTC.

This chain links TRBV7-9 with TRBJ1-6; 9 positions match TRBD1. V lost 5 bases to trimming and J lost 8 bases; unmatched junction nucleotides: 10. The CDR3 has 16 amino acids. Germline CDR1 is SEHNR and CDR2 is FQNEAQ (reference sequence). CDR3 region: CASSRGQGSLHSPLHF. The CDR3 nucleotides read TGTGCCAGCAGCCGAGGACAGGGGAGTCTCCATTCACCCCTCCACTTT.

The chain combines TRBV5-5 with TRBJ1-5; possible D gene TRBD1, 6 bases. V lost 4 bases and J lost 6, with 14 bases in between. This CDR3 comprises 14 residues. Germline V gene lookup returns CDR1 SGHKS and CDR2 YYEKEE (reference sequence). CDR3: CASSRTGSGQPQHF. The CDR3, as DNA: TGTGCCAGCAGCCGAACAGGGTCCGGTCAGCCCCAGCATTTT. The entire variable domain, with the rest obtained from reference TRBV5-5 and TRBJ1-5, is as follows: DAGVTQSPTHLIKTRGQQVTLRCSPISGHKSVSWYQQVLGQGPQFIFQYYEKEERGRGNFPDRFSARQFPNYSSELNVNALLLGDSALYLCASSRTGSGQPQHFGDGTRLSIL.

Written as DNA, the CDR3 is TGTGCCAGCAGACTTACAGGGGCCACCTGGGAGACCCAGTACTTC. Its translation: CASRLTGATWETQYF. The chain recombines TRBV7-9 with TRBJ2-5, with 7 nucleotides matching TRBD1. J was trimmed by 5 bases and V by 6 bases; bases with no gene match: 12. CDR1 is SEHNR, CDR2 FQNEAQ, per germline (reference sequence). The CDR3 is made up of 15 amino acids.

This chain uses TRBV10-3 with TRBJ1-3; a possible D gene is TRBD1 (5 bases). V was shortened by 6 bases and J by 0 bases, with 12 bases between the two germline ends. The CDR3 is made up of 15 amino acids. Per germline, CDR1 ENHRY and CDR2 SYGVKD. The CDR3 nucleotides read TGTGCCATCAGCCCGGGGGGTAACTCTGGAAACACCATATATTTT. Amino acid sequence: CAISPGGNSGNTIYF.

The gene calls are TRBV16 and TRBJ2-2; D gene unclear. The CDR3 loop spans 16 amino acids. Germline-derived CDR1 and CDR2 are KGHSY and FQNENV. Trimming cost V 2 bases and J 2 bases, with 12 bases left between them. CDR3 in amino acids: CASSQSLTLNTGELFF. The CDR3 bases are TGTGCCAGCAGCCAAAGCCTCACTCTCAACACCGGGGAGCTGTTTTTT.

The gene calls are TRBV6-5 and TRBJ1-2, with a weak D call TRBD1 (6 bases). Trimming stripped 7 bases from V and 7 bases from J, with 16 bases between. CDR1 MNHEY and CDR2 SVGAGI come from the germline V gene. The CDR3 totals 13 residues. The CDR3: CASINREGRGYTF. In DNA, the CDR3 is TGTGCCAGCATCAACAGGGAGGGGCGTGGCTACACCTTC.

The genes are TRBV3-1 (or the pseudogene TRBV3-2) and TRBJ1-4; D unresolved. Germline V gene lookup returns CDR1 LGHDT and CDR2 YNNKEL (reference sequence). The V gene lost 1 base and the J gene lost 5 bases, with 8 bases spanning the gap. This CDR3 comprises 14 residues. CDR3: CASSQASRNEKLFF. Written as DNA, the CDR3 is TGTGCCAGCAGCCAAGCATCGAGGAATGAAAAACTGTTTTTT.

This clone was detected a few times. This chain links TRBV18 with TRBJ1-2; possible D gene TRBD1, 5 bases. V was pared by 8 bases and J by 3 bases, with 16 bases between. The CDR3 is 14 residues long. From germline, CDR1 is KGHSH and CDR2 LQKENI. CDR3 region: CASTSSQGDYGYTF. Written as DNA, the CDR3 is TGTGCCAGCACCTCGAGTCAGGGTGACTATGGCTACACCTTC.

This chain joins TRBV6-5 and TRBJ1-1; D not certain. Germline V CDR1 and CDR2: MNHEY, SVGAGI. CDR3 length equals 15 residues. The V and J ends lost 2 bases and 3 bases respectively, with 13 bases between them. CDR3: CASSYKRAADTEAFF. The CDR3 region has the DNA TGTGCCAGCAGTTACAAGAGGGCCGCCGACACTGAAGCTTTCTTT.

V is TRBV14 and J is TRBJ1-5; D is perhaps TRBD1 (6 bases). V was trimmed by 4 bases and J by 7 bases, leaving 23 bases between them. From germline, CDR1 is SGHDN and CDR2 FVKESK. This CDR3 contains 17 residues. This chain's CDR3 is CASSPKGAGAGRQPQHF. The CDR3 DNA reads as TGTGCCAGCAGCCCAAAGGGCGCGGGGGCAGGGCGCCAGCCCCAGCATTTT.

The rearrangement links TRBV15 to TRBJ1-6; D not certain. V lost 4 bases, J lost 7 bases, and 11 bases lay in between. Germline loops: CDR1 LNHNV, CDR2 YYDKDF (reference sequence). The CDR3 spans 14 residues. The DNA of the CDR3 is TGTGCCACCAGCAACCCCCTAGGCAATTCACCCCTCCACTTT. Translation: CATSNPLGNSPLHF.

The chain employs TRBV2 and TRBJ2-2; TRBD2 aligns across 7 bases. The ends lost 3 bases at V and 3 bases at J; junction bases unmatched: 4. The CDR3 is made up of 15 amino acids. From germline, CDR1 is SNHLY and CDR2 FYNNEI. The CDR3 sequence: CASSERLAYTGELFF. The CDR3 DNA sequence: TGTGCCAGCAGTGAGCGACTAGCTTACACCGGGGAGCTGTTTTTT.

The gene calls are TRBV5-1 and TRBJ2-7; 8 bases fit TRBD1. The germline V gene has CDR1 SGHRS and CDR2 YFSETQ. The CDR3 runs 15 residues. After removal of 3 bases from V and 7 bases from J, the junction contained 12 bases not matched to a gene. The CDR3, as DNA: TGCGCCAGCAGCTATAACAGGGGGAACATGGGTGAGCAGTACTTC. Protein sequence: CASSYNRGNMGEQYF.

The CDR3: CASRYGSGETQYF. In nucleotides, the CDR3 is TGCGCCAGCAGGTACGGGTCAGGGGAGACCCAGTACTTC. This chain uses TRBV5-1 with TRBJ2-5, with TRBD1 as a possible D gene (5 bases). Germline CDR1 SGHRS, CDR2 YFSETQ. CDR3 length: 13 amino acids. Trimming took 5 bases from V and 5 from J, leaving 13 bases between them.

This clone turned up a few times. V usage is TRBV11-2 and J usage is TRBJ2-5, with 9 bases identical to TRBD1. Looked up from germline, CDR1 is SGHAT and CDR2 is FQNNGV. V was clipped by 5 bases and J by 2 bases; unmatched bases: 3. CDR3 length equals 14 residues. The chain's CDR3 is CASSRDRAQETQYF. The CDR3 DNA follows: TGTGCCAGCAGCCGGGACAGGGCACAAGAGACCCAGTACTTC.